The 8 T cell receptor beta chains below come from one sample, sequenced in a study of T cell responses to AZD1222 COVID-19 vaccine. Produced via immunoSEQ multiplex PCR; TCRdb's table is partial and in-frame only. The data contain some 80,000 clones, approximately 86% of them singletons. This specimen was peripheral blood, taken on day 0 of MenACWY control vaccination. The receptor set was obtained from an adult in good health.

The chain is built from TRBV2 and TRBJ1-1; D not certain. The CDR3 contains 14 residues. Trimming removed 4 bases from V and 1 base from J, with 10 bases in between. Germline V gene sequence: CDR1 SNHLY, CDR2 FYNNEI. The CDR3 region is CASSVAGQNTEAFF. CDR3 nucleotide sequence: TGTGCCAGCAGTGTTGCGGGTCAGAACACTGAAGCTTTCTTT.

V gene TRBV2 combines with J gene TRBJ1-4; TRBD1 might be the D (5 bases). CDR1 is SNHLY and CDR2 is FYNNEI in the germline V gene. With 5 bases removed from V and 6 bases from J, the gap between germline ends came to 10 bases. CDR3 size: 13 residues. CDR3 DNA sequence: TGTGCCAGCAGTACGACAGAATATGAAAAACTGTTTTTT. This codes for CASSTTEYEKLFF.

The chain uses TRBV12-5 and TRBJ1-1; 8 bases are a match to TRBD1. Germline values: CDR1 LGHNT, CDR2 FRNRAP. Trimming took 4 bases from V and 4 from J; bases not matched to a gene: 2. This CDR3 has 13 amino acids. CDR3 bases: TGTGCTAGTGGTTACACAGGGGGCACTGAAGCTTTCTTT. Its translation is CASGYTGGTEAFF.

The V and J genes are TRBV3-1 (or the pseudogene TRBV3-2) and TRBJ2-3; the D is unclear. V dropped 4 bases and J dropped 3 bases, with 8 bases sitting between them. Germline-derived CDR1 and CDR2 are LGHDT and YNNKEL (reference sequence). The CDR3 loop spans 13 amino acids. The CDR3: CASSLRLTDTQYF. CDR3 sequence (DNA): TGTGCCAGCAGCCTACGACTGACAGATACGCAGTATTTT.

The chain carries TRBV19 and TRBJ1-4; D is perhaps TRBD1 (5 bases). Trimming took off 1 base at V and 7 bases at J, with 19 bases between the two ends. Germline-derived CDR1 and CDR2 are LNHDA and SQIVND (reference sequence). This CDR3 has 17 residues. The CDR3, as DNA: TGTGCCAGTAGTATAGGGGCCGACAGAGGAGTCCGTGAAAAACTGTTTTTT. It codes for CASSIGADRGVREKLFF.

This clone appeared a few times. The chain uses TRBV4-2 and TRBJ2-7; D may be TRBD1 (6 bases). The CDR3 runs 17 residues. CDR1 and CDR2 from the germline V gene are LGHNA and YNFKEQ. Trimming shortened V by 0 bases and J by 0 bases, and 15 bases separated the two germline ends. DNA for the CDR3: TGTGCCAGCAGCCAAGAGATCCCCCGGACAGCCTCCTACGAGCAGTACTTC. It specifies CASSQEIPRTASYEQYF.

The rearrangement uses TRBV5-1 and TRBJ2-7, with D tentatively TRBD1 (7 bases). CDR1 and CDR2 from the germline V gene are SGHRS and YFSETQ. The CDR3 has 15 amino acids. V was shortened by 2 bases and J by 3 bases, with 15 bases between the two germline ends. The CDR3 loop is CASSFSGGTDYEQYF. The CDR3 DNA is TGCGCCAGCAGCTTTTCCGGCGGGACAGACTACGAGCAGTACTTC. Full variable domain (outside the CDR3, taken from reference TRBV5-1 and TRBJ2-7): KAGVTQTPRYLIKTRGQQVTLSCSPISGHRSVSWYQQTPGQGLQFLFEYFSETQRNKGNFPGRFSGRQFSNSRSEMNVSTLELGDSALYLCASSFSGGTDYEQYFGPGTRLTVT.

Concerning this clone: The same CDR3 arises from other DNA sequences in this sample as well. In nucleotides, the CDR3 is TGTGCCAGCAGCGTAGGACAGGGGGATGGCTACACCTTC. Its translation: CASSVGQGDGYTF. This chain uses TRBV9 with TRBJ1-2; 9 bases line up with TRBD1. J lost 6 bases, V lost 0 bases, and 0 bases had no gene match. There are 13 residues in the CDR3. CDR1 is SGDLS and CDR2 is YYNGEE in the germline V gene.